A single sample is the source of the 27 T cell receptor beta chains below, sequenced in a study of identical twins. TCRdb reprocessed the 5' RACE reads via MiXCR and lists one record per CDR3 protein. The repertoire includes roughly 1,500,000 distinct CDR3 sequences, 25% to 35% of them detected once, and roughly 0.3% sits in the top ten. Sequencing input: cord blood. All receptors come from a newborn girl in good health.

In regard to this clonotype: A much more abundant neighbour one base away suggests this may be a read error. The chain couples TRBV5-1 to TRBJ2-6; maybe TRBD1 (6 bases). Germline CDR1 reads SGHRS; CDR2 reads YFSETQ. CDR3 length: 18 residues. CDR3 loop: CASSLDRAQLSGTNVLTF. The CDR3 DNA is TGCGCCAGCAGCTTGGACAGGGCCCAACTCTCTGGGACCAACGTCCTGACTTTC.

The chain uses TRBV14 and TRBJ2-5; D tentatively reads TRBD1 or TRBD2 (6 bases each). The CDR3 is made up of 14 amino acids. Per the germline V gene, CDR1 is SGHDN and CDR2 is FVKESK. V lost 4 bases to trimming and J lost 7 bases, with 16 bases between them. CDR3 DNA sequence: TGTGCCAGCAGCCCCAGAACCGGGGGCCGGACCCAGTACTTC. Its translation is CASSPRTGGRTQYF.

This sequence joins TRBV6-6 and TRBJ2-4, with D perhaps assigned TRBD1 or TRBD2 (5 bases each). Germline values: CDR1 MNHNY, CDR2 SVGAGI (reference sequence). The CDR3 spans 16 residues. Trimming cost V 6 bases and J 0 bases, with 15 bases left between them. The CDR3, as DNA: TGTGCCAGCAGCTCCGCAGGGACGTTAGCCAAAAACATTCAGTACTTC. This gives the protein CASSSAGTLAKNIQYF.

Regarding this clonotype: An end of the junction differs from the germline gene, which may be a read error. The V call is TRBV20-1, the J call TRBJ2-4, with TRBD1 matching 10 bases. This CDR3 has 18 amino acids. Germline assignment: CDR1 DFQATT and CDR2 SNEGSKA (reference sequence). As DNA, the CDR3 is TGCTGTGCTAGAGACCGGGACAGGGGATTAATAGCCAAAAACATTCAGTACTTC. Translation gives CCARDRDRGLIAKNIQYF.

This clonotype was seen more than once but under ten times. The genes are TRBV20-1 and TRBJ1-3; D not certain. V was trimmed by 1 base and J by 0 bases, leaving 7 bases between them. CDR1 is DFQATT and CDR2 is SNEGSKA in the germline V gene (reference sequence). This CDR3 has 14 amino acids. Written as DNA, the CDR3 is TGCAGTGCTAGAGTGAAGAGCTCTGGAAACACCATATATTTT. This sequence encodes CSARVKSSGNTIYF.

This clonotype has a handful of counts. The V call is TRBV20-1, the J call TRBJ2-4; the D gene is possibly TRBD1 (6 bases). The germline gives CDR1 DFQATT, CDR2 SNEGSKA (reference sequence). The CDR3 sequence is 15 residues long. V was shortened by 5 bases and J by 0 bases, with 14 bases between the two germline ends. The CDR3 loop reads CSAPSQGIAKNIQYF. The CDR3 DNA follows: TGCAGTGCTCCTTCGCAGGGGATAGCCAAAAACATTCAGTACTTC.

This clonotype has a count of ten or more. This rearrangement joins TRBV12-3 or TRBV12-4 to TRBJ2-1, with a weak D call TRBD1 (6 bases). The germline V and J ends were trimmed by 3 bases and 3 bases, with 9 bases remaining between them. The CDR3 covers 14 residues. The DNA for the CDR3 is TGTGCCAGCAGTTTGGGGGCCCGCTACAATGAGCAGTTCTTC. The encoded protein is CASSLGARYNEQFF.

This clonotype was counted only a few times. The chain carries TRBV20-1 and TRBJ2-3; the D gene is possibly TRBD1 (5 bases). There are 15 residues in the CDR3. The germline V gene has CDR1 DFQATT and CDR2 SNEGSKA (reference sequence). Trimming shortened V by 3 bases and J by 2 bases, and 15 bases separated the two germline ends. Here the CDR3 reads CSARVQGGLTDTQYF. The CDR3 bases are TGCAGTGCTAGGGTTCAGGGTGGGCTCACAGATACGCAGTATTTT.

Written as DNA, the CDR3 is TGTGCCAGCAGTTTATACGGCAGTTTCACTGAAGCTTTCTTT. Its protein product is CASSLYGSFTEAFF. V and J are TRBV27 and TRBJ1-1; D uncertain. Per germline, CDR1 MNHEY and CDR2 SMNVEV (reference sequence). The CDR3 runs 14 residues. V was trimmed by 1 base and J by 4 bases, leaving 10 bases between them.

This clonotype was counted many times. The chain has TRBV27 and TRBJ1-2; 7 bases line up with TRBD1. Germline lookup yields CDR1 MNHEY and CDR2 SMNVEV (reference sequence). CDR3 length: 13 amino acids. V trimming: 3 bases; J trimming: 5 bases; junction bases outside the gene matches: 3. The CDR3 DNA reads as TGTGCCAGCAGTTTCGACAGGGTATATGGCTACACCTTC. Translated, it gives CASSFDRVYGYTF.

This clonotype was picked up a small number of times. The chain employs TRBV6-1 and TRBJ1-5; 7 nucleotides agree with TRBD1. The CDR3 loop spans 15 amino acids. The germline V gene has CDR1 MNHNS and CDR2 SASEGT. V trimming: 6 bases; J trimming: 1 base; junction bases outside the gene matches: 6. This chain's CDR3 is CASRLRQGSNQPQHF. DNA of the CDR3: TGTGCCAGCAGACTTAGACAGGGCAGCAATCAGCCCCAGCATTTT.

This clonotype was seen a handful of times. The chain couples TRBV20-1 to TRBJ1-2; maybe TRBD1 (5 bases). Trimming cost V 0 bases and J 7 bases, with 9 bases left between them. CDR3 length: 12 amino acids. Per the germline V gene, CDR1 is DFQATT and CDR2 is SNEGSKA (reference sequence). Here the CDR3 reads CSARDLRGGYTF. The CDR3 region has the DNA TGCAGTGCTAGAGATTTGAGGGGTGGCTACACCTTC.

This chain links TRBV7-2 with TRBJ2-7; 7 bases map to TRBD1. Germline assignment: CDR1 SGHTA and CDR2 FQGNSA. V gave up 5 bases and J gave up 2 bases; unmatched junction bases: 6. The CDR3 is made up of 14 amino acids. CDR3 sequence (DNA): TGTGCCAGCAGCACCCGGACAGGTACCTACGAGCAGTACTTC. This gives the protein CASSTRTGTYEQYF.

This clonotype appeared a few times. This rearrangement joins TRBV20-1 to TRBJ1-2; D unresolved. Germline CDR1 is DFQATT and CDR2 is SNEGSKA (reference sequence). V lost 3 bases to trimming and J lost 8 bases, with 16 bases between them. This CDR3 is 13 amino acids long. DNA for the CDR3: TGCAGTGCTAGCGGAGGAAATTCCATGGGCTACACCTTC. It yields the protein CSASGGNSMGYTF.

The genes are TRBV6-2 or TRBV6-3 and TRBJ2-1, with 13 bases matching TRBD2. CDR3 length: 20 residues. J gave up 2 bases and V 5 bases, and 15 bases lay outside the gene matches. CDR1 and CDR2 (germline): MNHEY, SVGEGT. The CDR3 DNA follows: TGTGCCAGCAGTCACTGGACTAGCGGGAGCAACGCCCCGACCTACAATGAGCAGTTCTTC. This sequence encodes CASSHWTSGSNAPTYNEQFF.

In this sample, this clonotype turned up a few times. This chain's CDR3 is CASSLEGTKTQYF. The DNA for the CDR3 is TGTGCCAGCAGTTTAGAGGGGACGAAGACCCAGTACTTC. This sequence joins TRBV28 and TRBJ2-5; D may be TRBD1 or TRBD2 (5 bases each). There are 13 residues in the CDR3. Trimming shortened V by 2 bases and J by 6 bases, and 10 bases separated the two germline ends. In germline, CDR1 is MDHEN, CDR2 SYDVKM.

This clonotype was found once. With a much larger clone just one base away, this may be a read error. The chain uses TRBV12-3 or TRBV12-4 and TRBJ2-6; 7 nucleotides match TRBD1. CDR3 length equals 17 residues. The CDR3 reads CASSHGTVFSGADVLTF. In nucleotides, the CDR3 is TGTGCCAGCAGTCACGGGACAGTTTTCTCTGGGGCCGACGTCCTGACTTTC.

The chain is built from TRBV20-1 and TRBJ1-2; D perhaps matches TRBD1 (6 bases). Trimming pared 7 bases from V and 2 bases from J, leaving 17 bases between. The CDR3 totals 14 residues. The V gene's germline CDR1 is DFQATT and CDR2 SNEGSKA (reference sequence). CDR3 in amino acids: CSGVTRDRNYGYTF. For the CDR3, the DNA is TGCAGTGGGGTTACTCGCGACAGGAACTATGGCTACACCTTC.

There are a few counts of this clonotype. The chain employs TRBV24-1 and TRBJ1-2; possibly TRBD1 for D (6 bases). This CDR3 is 15 amino acids long. V lost 5 bases and J lost 5, with 17 bases in between. Germline V CDR1 and CDR2: KGHDR, SFDVKD. The CDR3 loop reads CATSALGPQGYGYTF. CDR3 coding DNA: TGTGCCACCAGTGCCCTGGGGCCTCAGGGGTATGGCTACACCTTC.

This chain joins TRBV20-1 and TRBJ2-3; D possibly matches TRBD1 or TRBD2 (5 bases each). The CDR3 contains 13 residues. Looked up from germline, CDR1 is DFQATT and CDR2 is SNEGSKA (reference sequence). Between the trimmed V and J ends, which lost 6 bases and 1 base, there was a span of 11 bases. CDR3: CSAGVVGTDTQYF. The CDR3 DNA is TGCAGTGCGGGGGTGGTTGGCACAGATACGCAGTATTTT.

This clonotype appeared a few times. V is TRBV20-1 and J is TRBJ2-3; 7 bases align to TRBD2. The CDR3 runs to 17 residues. With 6 bases clipped from V and 2 bases from J, the junction kept 17 bases outside the gene matches. CDR1 and CDR2 (germline): DFQATT, SNEGSKA (reference sequence). CDR3 residues: CSATAGRGAGYTDTQYF. CDR3 bases: TGCAGTGCAACGGCGGGAAGGGGAGCGGGGTACACAGATACGCAGTATTTT.

Remarks on this clonotype: One end of the junction fails to match germline, which may point to a read error. The rearrangement links TRBV12-5 to TRBJ2-3, with D unresolved. The CDR3 extends over 12 amino acids. The V gene's germline CDR1 is LGHNT and CDR2 FRNRAP. The CDR3, as DNA: TGTGCTAGTGGTTTGGAAATGGATATGCAGTATTTT. Amino acids: CASGLEMDMQYF.

This clonotype was found a few times. The chain couples TRBV6-5 to TRBJ1-6; D gene unclear. The CDR3 runs to 12 residues. Germline V gene sequence: CDR1 MNHEY, CDR2 SVGAGI. With 0 bases removed from V and 11 bases from J, the gap between germline ends came to 5 bases. The CDR3: CASSYSSAPLHF. CDR3 DNA sequence: TGTGCCAGCAGTTACTCGTCAGCACCCCTCCACTTT.

There are a few counts of this clonotype. The chain employs TRBV29-1 and TRBJ1-1; possibly TRBD1 for D (5 bases). This CDR3 is built from 10 residues. Germline-derived CDR1 and CDR2 are SQVTM and ANQGSEA. V lost 6 bases to trimming and J lost 7 bases, with 9 bases between them. The CDR3 region has the DNA TGCAGCGTACAGGAACTTGAAGCTTTCTTT. It specifies CSVQELEAFF.

The table lists this clonotype with a count of one. This clone may be a read error of a much larger clone one base away. The rearrangement uses TRBV12-3 or TRBV12-4 and TRBJ2-4; either TRBD1 or TRBD2 may supply D (5 bases each). Trimming removed 2 bases at V and 6 bases at J, with 11 bases between. The CDR3 is made up of 14 amino acids. CDR3 coding DNA: TGTGCCAGCAGTTTATGGGGGACCCCAAACATTCAGTACTTC. It codes for CASSLWGTPNIQYF.

This CDR3 reads CASRRRSRAGEDSYNEQYF. In DNA, the CDR3 is TGTGCCAGCAGAAGGAGGTCAAGGGCCGGGGAGGACTCCTACAATGAGCAGTACTTC. The V call is TRBV6-7, the J call TRBJ2-7, with D perhaps matching TRBD2 (6 bases). TRBV6-7 is an ORF; its function is uncertain. The CDR3 covers 19 residues. The germline V and J ends were trimmed by 6 bases and 7 bases, with 34 bases remaining between them.

The rearrangement links TRBV5-1 to TRBJ2-1; weak D call: TRBD2 (6 bases). Germline CDR1 SGHRS, CDR2 YFSETQ. The CDR3 has 16 residues. Trimming stripped 0 bases from V and 2 bases from J, with 12 bases between. The CDR3 bases are TGCGCCAGCAGCTTGGTGGGGCGGGACCCCTACAATGAGCAGTTCTTC. Translation gives CASSLVGRDPYNEQFF.